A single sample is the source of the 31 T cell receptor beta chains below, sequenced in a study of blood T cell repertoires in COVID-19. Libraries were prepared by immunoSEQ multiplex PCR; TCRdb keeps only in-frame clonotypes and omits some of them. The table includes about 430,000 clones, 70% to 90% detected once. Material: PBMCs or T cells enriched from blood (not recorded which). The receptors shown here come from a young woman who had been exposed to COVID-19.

The chain's CDR3 is CASSATSGSYEQYF. The CDR3, as DNA: TGTGCCAGTAGTGCGACTAGCGGATCCTACGAGCAGTACTTC. The chain is built from TRBV19 and TRBJ2-7; TRBD2 matches at 9 bases. J lost 1 base, V lost 5 bases, and 3 bases had no gene match. The CDR3 has 14 residues. CDR1 and CDR2 from the germline V gene are LNHDA and SQIVND (reference sequence). Looking up the rest from reference TRBV19 and TRBJ2-7 gives the full variable domain: DGGITQSPKYLFRKEGQNVTLSCEQNLNHDAMYWYRQDPGQGLRLIYYSQIVNDFQKGDIAEGYSVSREKKESFPLTVTSAQKNPTAFYLCASSATSGSYEQYFGPGTRLTVT.

The CDR3 spells CASSQLAGELNEQFF. CDR3 DNA sequence: TGTGCCAGCAGTCAACTAGCGGGAGAGTTGAATGAGCAGTTCTTC. The chain employs TRBV2 and TRBJ2-1, with 11 bases identical to TRBD2. Trimming removed 5 bases from V and 7 bases from J; junction bases left unmatched: 7. Germline V CDR1 and CDR2: SNHLY, FYNNEI. The CDR3 sequence is 15 residues long.

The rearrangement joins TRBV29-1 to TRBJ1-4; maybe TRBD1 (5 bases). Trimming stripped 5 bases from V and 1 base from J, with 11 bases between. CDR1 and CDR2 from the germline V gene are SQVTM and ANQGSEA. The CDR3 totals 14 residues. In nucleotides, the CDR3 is TGCAGCGTTTACCAACAGGAAACTAATGAAAAACTGTTTTTT. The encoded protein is CSVYQQETNEKLFF.

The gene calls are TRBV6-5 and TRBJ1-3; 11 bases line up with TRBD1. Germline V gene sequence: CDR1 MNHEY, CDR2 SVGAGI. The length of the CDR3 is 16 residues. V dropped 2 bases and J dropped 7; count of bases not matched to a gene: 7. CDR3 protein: CASSYADRGRWNTIYF. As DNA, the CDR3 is TGTGCCAGCAGTTACGCGGACAGGGGGCGTTGGAACACCATATATTTT.

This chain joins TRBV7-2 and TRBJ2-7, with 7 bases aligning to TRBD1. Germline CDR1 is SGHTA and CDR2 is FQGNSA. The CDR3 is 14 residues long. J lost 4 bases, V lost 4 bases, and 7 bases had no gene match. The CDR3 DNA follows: TGTGCCAGCAGCTACGACAGGGACGGGTACGAGCAGTACTTC. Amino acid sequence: CASSYDRDGYEQYF.

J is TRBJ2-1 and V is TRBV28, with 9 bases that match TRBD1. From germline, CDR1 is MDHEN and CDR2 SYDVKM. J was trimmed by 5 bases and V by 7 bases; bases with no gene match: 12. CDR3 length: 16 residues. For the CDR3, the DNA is TGTGCCAGCAATGAATTGGGACAGGGAATCCACAATGAGCAGTTCTTC. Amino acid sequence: CASNELGQGIHNEQFF.

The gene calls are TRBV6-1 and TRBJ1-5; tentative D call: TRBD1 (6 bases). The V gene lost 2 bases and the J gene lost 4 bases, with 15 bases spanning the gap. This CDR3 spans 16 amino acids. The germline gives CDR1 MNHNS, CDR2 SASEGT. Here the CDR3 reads CASSEMVTGTNQPQHF. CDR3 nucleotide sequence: TGTGCCAGCAGTGAAATGGTAACAGGGACGAATCAGCCCCAGCATTTT.

CDR3 nucleotides: TGTGCCAGCAGCTTAACCCCTACGAGGGCCGGGACAGTCCAAGAGACCCAGTACTTC. Translating gives CASSLTPTRAGTVQETQYF. The chain recombines TRBV13 with TRBJ2-5, with TRBD1 identical over 7 bases. CDR3 length equals 19 residues. Germline V gene data show CDR1 as PRHDT and CDR2 as FYEKMQ (reference sequence). The ends lost 2 bases at V and 1 base at J; junction bases unmatched: 16.

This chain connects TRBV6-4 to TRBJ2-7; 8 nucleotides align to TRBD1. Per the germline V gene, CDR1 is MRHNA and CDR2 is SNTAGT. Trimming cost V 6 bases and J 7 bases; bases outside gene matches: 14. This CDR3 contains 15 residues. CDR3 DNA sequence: TGTGCCAGCAGCGTAATGACAGGGGAGGATTGGGAGCAGTACTTC. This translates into CASSVMTGEDWEQYF.

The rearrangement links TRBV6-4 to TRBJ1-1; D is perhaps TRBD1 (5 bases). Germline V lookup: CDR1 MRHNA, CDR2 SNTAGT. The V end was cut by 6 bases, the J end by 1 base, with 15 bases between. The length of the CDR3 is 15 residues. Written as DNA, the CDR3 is TGTGCCAGCAGGGCTTCTGGGGGGTCGAACACTGAAGCTTTCTTT. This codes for CASRASGGSNTEAFF.

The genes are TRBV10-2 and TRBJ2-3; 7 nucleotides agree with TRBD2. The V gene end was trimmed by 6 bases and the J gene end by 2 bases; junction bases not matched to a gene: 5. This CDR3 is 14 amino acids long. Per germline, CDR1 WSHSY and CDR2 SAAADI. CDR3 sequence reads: CASRAGLITDTQYF. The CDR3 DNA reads TGCGCCAGCAGAGCGGGGCTGATCACAGATACGCAGTATTTT.

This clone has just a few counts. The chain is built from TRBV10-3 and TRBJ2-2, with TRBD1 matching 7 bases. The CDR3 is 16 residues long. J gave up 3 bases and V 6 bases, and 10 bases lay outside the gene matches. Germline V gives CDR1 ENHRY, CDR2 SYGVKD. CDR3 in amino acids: CAISDGTVGHTGELFF. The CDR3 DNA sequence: TGTGCCATCAGCGATGGGACAGTCGGACACACCGGGGAGCTGTTTTTT.

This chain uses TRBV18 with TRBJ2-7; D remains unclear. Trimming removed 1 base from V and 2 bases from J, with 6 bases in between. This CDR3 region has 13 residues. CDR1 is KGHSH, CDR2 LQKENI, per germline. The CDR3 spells CASSPQETYEQYF. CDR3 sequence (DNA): TGTGCCAGCTCACCACAGGAGACCTACGAGCAGTACTTC.

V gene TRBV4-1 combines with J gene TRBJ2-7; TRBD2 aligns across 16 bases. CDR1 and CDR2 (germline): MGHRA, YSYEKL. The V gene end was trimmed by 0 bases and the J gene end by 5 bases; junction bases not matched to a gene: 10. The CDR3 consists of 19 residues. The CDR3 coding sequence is TGCGCCAGCAGCCAAGAAAAGGGACTAGCGGGAGGGCCAAGGGACGAGCAGTACTTC. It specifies CASSQEKGLAGGPRDEQYF.

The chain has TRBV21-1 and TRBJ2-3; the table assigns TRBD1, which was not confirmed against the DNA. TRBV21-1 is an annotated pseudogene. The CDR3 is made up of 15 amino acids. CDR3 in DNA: TGTGCCAGCAGCAAACCCCACAGGAACACAGATACGCAGTATTTT. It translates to CASSKPHRNTDTQYF.

Here the CDR3 reads CAISDRTGNTIYF. As DNA, the CDR3 is TGTGCCATCAGTGACAGGACTGGAAACACCATATATTTT. The gene calls are TRBV10-3 and TRBJ1-3; D unclear. V dropped 3 bases and J dropped 2 bases, with 5 bases sitting between them. The CDR3 contains 13 residues. Germline V gene sequence: CDR1 ENHRY, CDR2 SYGVKD.

The CDR3 DNA is TGTGCCAGCAGGCCGGGGGGGAACACTGAAGCTTTCTTT. The encoded protein is CASRPGGNTEAFF. V gene TRBV6-5 combines with J gene TRBJ1-1; possibly TRBD1 for D (5 bases). This CDR3 spans 13 amino acids. CDR1 and CDR2 (germline): MNHEY, SVGAGI. V gave up 6 bases and J gave up 1 base, with 9 bases separating them.

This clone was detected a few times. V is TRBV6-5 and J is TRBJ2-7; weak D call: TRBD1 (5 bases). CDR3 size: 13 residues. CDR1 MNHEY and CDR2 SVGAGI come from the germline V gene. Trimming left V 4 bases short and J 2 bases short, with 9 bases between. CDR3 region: CASSSQGTYEQYF. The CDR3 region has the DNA TGTGCCAGCAGTTCCCAGGGAACCTACGAGCAGTACTTC.

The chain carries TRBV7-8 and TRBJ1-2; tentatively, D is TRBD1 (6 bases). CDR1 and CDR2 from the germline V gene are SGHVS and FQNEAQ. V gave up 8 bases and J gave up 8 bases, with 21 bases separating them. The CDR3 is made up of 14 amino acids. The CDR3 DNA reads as TGTGCCAGCTCACCCACCAGGGGATGGGAGGGCTACACCTTC. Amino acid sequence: CASSPTRGWEGYTF.

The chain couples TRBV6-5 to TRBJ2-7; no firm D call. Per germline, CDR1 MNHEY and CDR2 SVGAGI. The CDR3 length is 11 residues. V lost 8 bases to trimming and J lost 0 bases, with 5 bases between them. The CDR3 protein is CASGPSYEQYF. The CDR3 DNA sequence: TGTGCCAGCGGCCCCTCCTACGAGCAGTACTTC.

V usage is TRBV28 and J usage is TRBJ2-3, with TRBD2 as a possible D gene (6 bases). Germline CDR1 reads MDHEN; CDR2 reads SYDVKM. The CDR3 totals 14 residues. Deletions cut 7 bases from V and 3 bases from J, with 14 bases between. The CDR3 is CASIAVGGTDTQYF. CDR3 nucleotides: TGTGCCAGCATAGCCGTGGGGGGTACAGATACGCAGTATTTT.

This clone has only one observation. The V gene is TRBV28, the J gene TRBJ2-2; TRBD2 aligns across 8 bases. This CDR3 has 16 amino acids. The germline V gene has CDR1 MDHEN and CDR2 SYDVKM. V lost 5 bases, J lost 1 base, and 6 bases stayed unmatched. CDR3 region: CASSLHSGGNTGELFF. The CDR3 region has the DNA TGTGCCAGCAGTCTCCACAGCGGGGGGAACACCGGGGAGCTGTTTTTT.

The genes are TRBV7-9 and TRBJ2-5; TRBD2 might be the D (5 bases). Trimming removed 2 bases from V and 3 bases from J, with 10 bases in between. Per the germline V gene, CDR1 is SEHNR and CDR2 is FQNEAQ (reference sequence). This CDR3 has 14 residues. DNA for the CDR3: TGTGCCAGCAGCTTATTGTGGGGAGAAGAGACCCAGTACTTC. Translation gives CASSLLWGEETQYF.

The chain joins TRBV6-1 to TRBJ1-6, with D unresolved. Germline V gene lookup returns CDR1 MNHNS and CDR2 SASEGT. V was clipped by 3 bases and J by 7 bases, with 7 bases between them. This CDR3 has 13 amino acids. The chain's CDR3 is CASSETRNSPLHF. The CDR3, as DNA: TGTGCCAGCAGTGAGACAAGGAATTCACCCCTCCACTTT.

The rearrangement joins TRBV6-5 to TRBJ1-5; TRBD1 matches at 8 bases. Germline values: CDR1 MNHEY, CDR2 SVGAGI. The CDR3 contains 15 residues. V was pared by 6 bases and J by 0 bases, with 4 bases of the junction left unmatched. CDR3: CASRQGEYSNQPQHF. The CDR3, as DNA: TGTGCCAGCAGACAGGGGGAATATAGCAATCAGCCCCAGCATTTT.

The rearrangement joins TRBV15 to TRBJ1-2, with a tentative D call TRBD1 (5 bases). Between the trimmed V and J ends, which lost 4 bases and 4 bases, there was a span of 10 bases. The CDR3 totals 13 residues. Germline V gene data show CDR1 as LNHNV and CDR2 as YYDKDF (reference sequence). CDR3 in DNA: TGTGCCACCAGCATACAGGAGTCCTATGGCTACACCTTC. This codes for CATSIQESYGYTF. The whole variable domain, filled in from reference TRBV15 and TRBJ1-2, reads DAMVIQNPRYQVTQFGKPVTLSCSQTLNHNVMYWYQQKSSQAPKLLFHYYDKDFNNEADTPDNFQSRRPNTSFCFLDIRSPGLGDTAMYLCATSIQESYGYTFGSGTRLTVV.

This CDR3 is CASRLGGAGWETQYF. In DNA form, the CDR3 reads TGTGCCAGCAGGCTTGGCGGGGCAGGGTGGGAGACCCAGTACTTC. This chain connects TRBV28 to TRBJ2-5; a weak D match, TRBD2 (6 bases). Trimming took 6 bases from V and 5 from J, leaving 19 bases between them. Germline CDR1 is MDHEN and CDR2 is SYDVKM. The CDR3 is 15 amino acids.

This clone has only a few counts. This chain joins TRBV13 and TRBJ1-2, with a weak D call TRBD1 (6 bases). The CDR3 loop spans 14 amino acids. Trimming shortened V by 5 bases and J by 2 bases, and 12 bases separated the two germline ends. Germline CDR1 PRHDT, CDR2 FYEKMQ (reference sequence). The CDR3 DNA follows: TGTGCCAGCAGCACGGGACACAGCAACTATGGCTACACCTTC. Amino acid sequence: CASSTGHSNYGYTF.

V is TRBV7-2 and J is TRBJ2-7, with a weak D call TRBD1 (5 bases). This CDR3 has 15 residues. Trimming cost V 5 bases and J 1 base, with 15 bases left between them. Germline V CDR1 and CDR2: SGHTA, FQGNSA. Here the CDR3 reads CASSTFRQGSYEQYF. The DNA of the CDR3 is TGTGCCAGCAGCACCTTTCGGCAGGGATCCTACGAGCAGTACTTC.

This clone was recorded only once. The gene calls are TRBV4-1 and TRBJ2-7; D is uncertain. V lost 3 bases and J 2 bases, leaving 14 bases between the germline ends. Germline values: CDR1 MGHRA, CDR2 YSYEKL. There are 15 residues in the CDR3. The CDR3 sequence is CASSQLVTAPYEQYF. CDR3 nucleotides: TGCGCCAGCAGCCAGTTGGTGACTGCGCCCTACGAGCAGTACTTC.

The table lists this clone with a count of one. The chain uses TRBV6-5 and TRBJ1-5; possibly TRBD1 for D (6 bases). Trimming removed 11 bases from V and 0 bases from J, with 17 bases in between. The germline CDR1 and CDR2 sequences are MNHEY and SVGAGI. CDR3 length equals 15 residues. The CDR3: CAALGGPYSNQPQHF. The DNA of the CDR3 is TGTGCCGCGCTCGGGGGGCCTTATAGCAATCAGCCCCAGCATTTT.